This T cell receptor beta chain was captured by sequencing in a study of T cells in Graves' hyperthyroidism and ophthalmopathy. Study results and limitations: Separation of ophthalmopathy from stable hyperthyroidism was achieved by a 13 V-J model. Blood also carried most thyroid clonotypes expanded above 0.001.

Diagnoses were established using clinical symptoms, serum thyroxine and TRAb, thyroid ultrasound and orbital computed tomography. This clonotype was counted ten times or more. Its antigen is unknown. Amplification of TCR beta CDR3 regions used RNA as the template. The primer set for the first-round RT-PCR of the TCR CDR3 was HTBI. TCRdb reanalysed the multiplex PCR reads using MiXCR and keeps one entry per CDR3 protein. The sample holds a few hundred thousand distinct CDR3 sequences; over 12% are singletons and the top ten take 15% to 20%. Trimming pared 3 bases from V and 1 base from J, leaving 8 bases between. The CDR3 is 14 amino acids. CDR1 and CDR2 from the germline V gene are SGHAT and FQNNGV.

Sequencing was carried out using blood. This clonotype originated in a woman between 55 and 75 years old with Graves' ophthalmopathy. J is TRBJ2-3 and V is TRBV11-2; unclear D gene. The DNA for the CDR3 is TGTGCCAGCAGCTTGGGCTGGGGCACAGATACGCAGTATTTT. Amino acid sequence: CASSLGWGTDTQYF.